These 2 T cell receptor beta chains were all obtained from the same sample, sequenced in a study of blood T cell repertoires in COVID-19. Sequenced by immunoSEQ multiplex PCR; TCRdb stores in-frame clones only, minus some. The sample records around 63,000 clones, roughly nine tenths being singletons. The sample comprised peripheral blood. The receptors were sampled from a woman aged 55-70 years with COVID-19, enrolled during active disease.

The chain has TRBV11-2 and TRBJ2-1; the match to TRBD1 covers 8 bases. Germline V gene data show CDR1 as SGHAT and CDR2 as FQNNGV. Trimming took 4 bases from V and 9 from J; bases not matched to a gene: 14. CDR3 length: 16 residues. In DNA form, the CDR3 reads TGTGCCAGCAGCTCAGGAGGACAGGGTTTTATTGGTGAGCAGTTCTTC. This sequence encodes CASSSGGQGFIGEQFF.

The V call is TRBV7-9, the J call TRBJ2-1; D might be TRBD2 (6 bases). The CDR3 totals 17 residues. The ends were cut back, 0 bases at V and 0 bases at J, with 12 bases in the middle. Germline V gene lookup returns CDR1 SEHNR and CDR2 FQNEAQ (reference sequence). CDR3 residues: CASSLALAGFSYNEQFF. The CDR3 nucleotides read TGTGCCAGCAGCTTAGCTCTTGCGGGATTCTCCTACAATGAGCAGTTCTTC.